Below, 31 T cell receptor beta chains from the same sample are listed, as sequenced in a study of T cells in localized non-small cell lung cancer. The assay was immunoSEQ multiplex PCR, and TCRdb's table has in-frame clones only and misses some. The data hold 6,000 to 7,500 clones, with 50% observed a single time. The sequenced sample was lymph node tissue, obtained before any cancer treatment. All receptors come from a female donor older than 55 with stage I lung adenocarcinoma.

The V and J genes are TRBV18 and TRBJ1-4; no reliable D call. The germline V gene encodes CDR1 KGHSH and CDR2 LQKENI. Trimming removed 1 base from V and 8 bases from J, with 11 bases in between. CDR3 length equals 14 residues. The CDR3 nucleotides read TGTGCCAGCTCACCACAGGGTTCTAGGGAAAAACTGTTTTTT. It yields the protein CASSPQGSREKLFF.

The chain carries TRBV14 and TRBJ1-2; D is unresolved. CDR1 is SGHDN, CDR2 FVKESK, per germline. This CDR3 is 14 amino acids long. V lost 3 bases and J 6 bases, leaving 14 bases between the germline ends. The CDR3 coding sequence is TGTGCCAGCAGCCACTCCGGACGGCCAGATGGCTACACCTTC. This codes for CASSHSGRPDGYTF.

CDR3 loop: CASSVARDRVNTEAFF. For the CDR3, the DNA is TGTGCCAGCAGCGTAGCTCGGGACAGGGTGAACACTGAAGCTTTCTTT. The rearrangement uses TRBV9 and TRBJ1-1, with 9 bases matching TRBD1. Per germline, CDR1 SGDLS and CDR2 YYNGEE. J was trimmed by 0 bases and V by 0 bases; bases with no gene match: 3. The CDR3 consists of 16 residues.

This clone was picked up a small number of times. Mismatch with germline at one junction end may stem from a read error. The chain carries TRBV9 and TRBJ1-1, with D perhaps matching TRBD1 (5 bases). The CDR3 loop spans 17 amino acids. In germline, CDR1 is SGDLS, CDR2 YYNGEE. The CDR3 is CASSETGHQTGDTEAFF. The DNA of the CDR3 is TGTGCTAGCAGCGAGACGGGTCACCAAACGGGGGACACTGAAGCTTTCTTT.

This sequence joins TRBV12-5 and TRBJ2-2; D possibly corresponds to TRBD1 (6 bases). Germline V gives CDR1 LGHNT, CDR2 FRNRAP. Trimming removed 6 bases from V and 7 bases from J, with 12 bases in between. The CDR3 has 13 residues. The CDR3 loop is CASGHRAGGELFF. CDR3 sequence (DNA): TGTGCTAGTGGACACAGGGCCGGCGGGGAGCTGTTTTTT.

The V gene is TRBV6-7, the J gene TRBJ2-7; D remains ambiguous. TRBV6-7 is labeled an ORF, and its function is uncertain. This CDR3 has 18 residues. V lost 2 bases and J 3 bases, leaving 23 bases between the germline ends. The CDR3 nucleotides read TGTGCCAGCAGTTACGCAGCATGGGGTCGTCTCGTCCTCTACGAGCAGTACTTC. Its protein product is CASSYAAWGRLVLYEQYF.

The J gene is TRBJ2-3, the V gene TRBV5-1, with 8 bases aligning to TRBD1. Unmatched junction bases numbered 3, after V lost 6 bases and J lost 0 bases. The germline V gene encodes CDR1 SGHRS and CDR2 YFSETQ. The CDR3 loop spans 14 amino acids. The CDR3 region has the DNA TGCGCCAGCAAAGGGACAGGAAGCACAGATACGCAGTATTTT. This sequence encodes CASKGTGSTDTQYF.

This chain links TRBV9 with TRBJ2-1; TRBD2 agrees at 12 bases. CDR1 and CDR2 from the germline V gene are SGDLS and YYNGEE. V shed 1 base and J 6 bases; nucleotides not matched to a gene: 2. This CDR3 has 15 residues. The CDR3, as DNA: TGTGCCAGCAGCGTAAAACTAGCGGGAGGCAATGAGCAGTTCTTC. This gives the protein CASSVKLAGGNEQFF.

The chain has TRBV19 and TRBJ2-1; TRBD2 agrees at 10 bases. Germline V gives CDR1 LNHDA, CDR2 SQIVND (reference sequence). This CDR3 has 17 amino acids. The junction had 19 bases not matched to a gene; V was cut back by 7 bases and J by 10 bases. This chain's CDR3 is CASTNSPLAGTAGEQFF. The CDR3 DNA reads as TGTGCCAGTACCAACTCCCCACTAGCGGGGACGGCTGGGGAGCAGTTCTTC.

V is TRBV28 and J is TRBJ1-1, with a tentative D call TRBD1 (5 bases). V dropped 6 bases and J dropped 6 bases, with 14 bases sitting between them. CDR1 and CDR2 (germline): MDHEN, SYDVKM. The CDR3 has 13 residues. The DNA for the CDR3 is TGTGCCAGCAGGAGAGGGGCGGGGGCTGAAGCTTTCTTT. Its protein is CASRRGAGAEAFF.

The chain couples TRBV19 to TRBJ1-1; 9 bases are shared with TRBD1. The V segment lost 7 bases and the J segment 1 base; nucleotides outside the gene matches: 7. Germline V gene lookup returns CDR1 LNHDA and CDR2 SQIVND (reference sequence). This CDR3 has 15 residues. The DNA of the CDR3 is TGTGCCAGTAACCCCCTACAGGGGGCGAACACTGAAGCTTTCTTT. Translation: CASNPLQGANTEAFF. The variable domain in full, completed from reference TRBV19 and TRBJ1-1, reads DGGITQSPKYLFRKEGQNVTLSCEQNLNHDAMYWYRQDPGQGLRLIYYSQIVNDFQKGDIAEGYSVSREKKESFPLTVTSAQKNPTAFYLCASNPLQGANTEAFFGQGTRLTVV.

For the CDR3, the DNA is TGTGCCAGCAGCCCGGGACAGGGTACAGTCTACGAGCAGTACTTC. Translating gives CASSPGQGTVYEQYF. The chain recombines TRBV14 with TRBJ2-7; TRBD1 matches 9 bases. V trimming: 4 bases; J trimming: 3 bases; junction bases outside the gene matches: 7. Germline values: CDR1 SGHDN, CDR2 FVKESK. The CDR3 is made up of 15 amino acids.

This clone showed up just once. The J gene is TRBJ2-3, the V gene TRBV12-5; 7 positions match TRBD2. Germline V gene sequence: CDR1 LGHNT, CDR2 FRNRAP. V was clipped by 2 bases and J by 3 bases; unmatched bases: 5. CDR3 size: 15 residues. In nucleotides, the CDR3 is TGTGCTAGTGGTTTGCGCGGGGGTAGAACAGATACGCAGTATTTT. Translation gives CASGLRGGRTDTQYF.

This clone has just a few counts. The rearrangement uses TRBV6-8 and TRBJ1-2, with 10 bases identical to TRBD1. Per the germline V gene, CDR1 is MNHGY and CDR2 is SAAAGT. This CDR3 comprises 14 residues. V lost 0 bases, J lost 10 bases, and 5 bases stayed unmatched. The CDR3 region has the DNA TGTGCCAGCAGTTACTCCGGGACAGGGGATGACTACACCTTC. Protein product: CASSYSGTGDDYTF.

The chain has TRBV19 and TRBJ2-2; a possible D gene is TRBD2 (5 bases). The germline CDR1 and CDR2 sequences are LNHDA and SQIVND (reference sequence). The V end lost 2 bases, the J end lost 4 bases, and 8 bases lay between the germline ends. The CDR3 has 14 residues. For the CDR3, the DNA is TGTGCCAGTAGTATACTAGCCGGCACCGGGGAGCTGTTTTTT. It specifies CASSILAGTGELFF.

The genes are TRBV30 and TRBJ2-5; 10 bases fit TRBD2. Germline trimming cut 0 bases from V and 4 bases from J; bases unmatched to any gene: 17. This CDR3 region has 19 residues. CDR1 and CDR2 (germline): GTSNPN, SVGIG (reference sequence). The CDR3 sequence is CAWSVPSGSSSSGGETQYF. The CDR3 DNA sequence: TGTGCCTGGAGTGTACCTAGCGGGAGTTCTTCCTCCGGGGGAGAGACCCAGTACTTC.

J is TRBJ1-5 and V is TRBV19; D unresolved. This CDR3 region has 12 residues. V shed 2 bases and J shed 6 bases, with 5 bases lying between them. Germline V gene sequence: CDR1 LNHDA, CDR2 SQIVND (reference sequence). Written as DNA, the CDR3 is TGTGCCAGTAGTATAAGAGGTCAGCCCCAGCATTTT. As protein: CASSIRGQPQHF.

The chain is built from TRBV25-1 and TRBJ2-1; 10 bases fit TRBD1. After removal of 5 bases from V and 4 bases from J, the junction contained 8 bases not matched to a gene. CDR1 is MGHDK and CDR2 is SYGVNS in the germline V gene. The CDR3 loop spans 16 amino acids. The CDR3 reads CASSQTGGHLYNEQFF. The CDR3 DNA reads TGTGCCAGCAGTCAGACAGGGGGCCACCTGTACAATGAGCAGTTCTTC.

A few counts support this clone. At one end the junction does not follow the germline gene, possibly because of a read error. The rearrangement joins TRBV6-8 to TRBJ1-2, with 7 bases fitting TRBD1. Germline CDR1 reads MNHGY; CDR2 reads SAAAGT. This CDR3 spans 15 amino acids. The CDR3 sequence is CASSYTQTGFNGYTF. The CDR3 DNA reads as TGTGCCAGCAGTTACACCCAGACAGGGTTCAATGGCTACACCTTT.

The chain links TRBV19 to TRBJ1-2; D is perhaps TRBD1 (6 bases). Trimming pared 3 bases from V and 8 bases from J, leaving 19 bases between. The CDR3 totals 15 residues. Germline-derived CDR1 and CDR2 are LNHDA and SQIVND (reference sequence). CDR3 in amino acids: CASSIRTAQENGYTF. In DNA form, the CDR3 reads TGTGCCAGTAGTATTAGGACAGCCCAAGAGAACGGCTACACCTTC.

This sequence joins TRBV6-8 and TRBJ2-5; maybe TRBD1 (6 bases). The length of the CDR3 is 14 residues. CDR1 is MNHGY and CDR2 is SAAAGT in the germline V gene. Trimming removed 5 bases at V and 2 bases at J, with 12 bases between. For the CDR3, the DNA is TGTGCCAGCAGTCCCACAGGGTTTCAAGAGACCCAGTACTTC. This translates into CASSPTGFQETQYF.

This clone was recorded only once. In DNA form, the CDR3 reads TGTGCCAGTAGTCCCTCCGGGACAGGTTACGAGCAGTACTTC. Its translation: CASSPSGTGYEQYF. The chain is built from TRBV19 and TRBJ2-7, with 8 bases that match TRBD1. CDR1 is LNHDA and CDR2 is SQIVND in the germline V gene (reference sequence). The junction had 7 bases not matched to a gene; V was cut back by 5 bases and J by 4 bases. The CDR3 runs 14 residues.

The chain employs TRBV19 and TRBJ2-2; a possible D gene is TRBD1 (5 bases). In germline, CDR1 is LNHDA, CDR2 SQIVND (reference sequence). V was cut by 7 bases and J by 3 bases, with 12 bases left in between. The CDR3 sequence is 14 residues long. The CDR3 DNA is TGTGCCAGTACAGCAGGGATCTACACCGGGGAGCTGTTTTTT. Translating it yields CASTAGIYTGELFF. The whole variable domain, filled in from reference TRBV19 and TRBJ2-2, reads DGGITQSPKYLFRKEGQNVTLSCEQNLNHDAMYWYRQDPGQGLRLIYYSQIVNDFQKGDIAEGYSVSREKKESFPLTVTSAQKNPTAFYLCASTAGIYTGELFFGEGSRLTVL.

The chain couples TRBV2 to TRBJ2-7, with TRBD1 matching 9 bases. The germline CDR1 and CDR2 sequences are SNHLY and FYNNEI. V trimming: 4 bases; J trimming: 3 bases; junction bases outside the gene matches: 7. This CDR3 is 15 amino acids long. In DNA form, the CDR3 reads TGTGCCAGCAGTGTAGGGACAGGGTCCGTCTACGAGCAGTACTTC. This sequence encodes CASSVGTGSVYEQYF.

The chain combines TRBV9 with TRBJ1-5; D ambiguous. Germline V gives CDR1 SGDLS, CDR2 YYNGEE. The CDR3 has 15 residues. V lost 0 bases and J lost 0, with 7 bases in between. The CDR3 DNA reads TGTGCCAGCAGCGTAGGGCAGGATAGCAATCAGCCCCAGCATTTT. This codes for CASSVGQDSNQPQHF.

The chain employs TRBV15 and TRBJ2-1; 9 bases match TRBD1. Germline CDR1 and CDR2: LNHNV and YYDKDF (reference sequence). CDR3 length: 16 residues. Trimming at V came to 1 base and at J to 7 bases, leaving 8 bases not matched to a gene. CDR3 coding DNA: TGTGCCACCAGCAGAGGGGAGGGGACAGGGAGGAATGAGCAGTTCTTC. Protein product: CATSRGEGTGRNEQFF.

The chain links TRBV6-8 to TRBJ2-7; 7 positions match TRBD2. V trimming: 6 bases; J trimming: 10 bases; junction bases outside the gene matches: 12. CDR3 length: 13 residues. The germline V gene encodes CDR1 MNHGY and CDR2 SAAAGT. In DNA form, the CDR3 reads TGTGCCAGCAGCCGGGGGGACCTGGGGGTACAGTACTTC. Amino acids: CASSRGDLGVQYF.

The chain joins TRBV19 to TRBJ2-7; 7 nucleotides agree with TRBD1. V was clipped by 3 bases and J by 4 bases; unmatched bases: 9. This CDR3 has 15 residues. Germline assignment: CDR1 LNHDA and CDR2 SQIVND (reference sequence). The CDR3 region has the DNA TGTGCCAGTAGTATGGTCAGGGGGAATCGTTACGAGCAGTACTTC. As protein: CASSMVRGNRYEQYF.

This clone appeared a single time. The chain couples TRBV30 to TRBJ1-1, with D uncertain. V lost 3 bases and J lost 1, with 9 bases in between. There are 13 residues in the CDR3. Germline CDR1 and CDR2: GTSNPN and SVGIG (reference sequence). The CDR3 spells CAWRISRNTEAFF. The CDR3 DNA sequence: TGTGCCTGGAGGATCTCTAGGAACACTGAAGCTTTCTTT.

The genes are TRBV11-3 and TRBJ1-6, with unresolved D. The germline V gene has CDR1 SGHNT and CDR2 YENEEA. Trimming stripped 2 bases from V and 5 bases from J, with 10 bases between. The CDR3 is made up of 15 amino acids. The CDR3 DNA reads TGTGCCAGCAGCTTACGGCCGGAGAATAATTCACCCCTCCACTTT. This gives the protein CASSLRPENNSPLHF.

This clone appeared once. The V gene is TRBV28, the J gene TRBJ2-1; TRBD2 might be the D (6 bases). The V end lost 3 bases, the J end lost 6 bases, and 9 bases lay between the germline ends. Germline V gene data show CDR1 as MDHEN and CDR2 as SYDVKM. There are 13 residues in the CDR3. In nucleotides, the CDR3 is TGTGCCAGCAGTTTGGGGGGAACCAATGAGCAGTTCTTC. This gives the protein CASSLGGTNEQFF.